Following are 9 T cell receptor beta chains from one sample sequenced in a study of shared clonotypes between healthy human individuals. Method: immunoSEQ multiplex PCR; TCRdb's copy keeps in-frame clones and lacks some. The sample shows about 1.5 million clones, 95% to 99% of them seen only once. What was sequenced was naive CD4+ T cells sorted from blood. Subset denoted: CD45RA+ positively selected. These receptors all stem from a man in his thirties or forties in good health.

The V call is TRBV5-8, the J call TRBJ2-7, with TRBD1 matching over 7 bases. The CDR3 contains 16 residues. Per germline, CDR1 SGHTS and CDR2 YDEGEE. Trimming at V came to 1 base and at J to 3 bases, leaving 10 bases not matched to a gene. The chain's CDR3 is CASSLTGTETHYEQYF. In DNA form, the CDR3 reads TGTGCCAGCAGCTTGACCGGGACAGAGACACACTACGAGCAGTACTTC.

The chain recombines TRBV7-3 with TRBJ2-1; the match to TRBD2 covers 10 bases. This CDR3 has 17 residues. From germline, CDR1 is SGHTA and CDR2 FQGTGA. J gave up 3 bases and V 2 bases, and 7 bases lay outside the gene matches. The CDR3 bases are TGTGCCAGCAGCTTAGGGCGGATAGCGGGGGGCTACAATGAGCAGTTCTTC. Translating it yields CASSLGRIAGGYNEQFF.

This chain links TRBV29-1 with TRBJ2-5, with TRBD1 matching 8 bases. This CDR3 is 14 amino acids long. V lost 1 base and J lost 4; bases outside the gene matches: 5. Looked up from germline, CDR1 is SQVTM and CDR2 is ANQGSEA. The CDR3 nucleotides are TGCAGCGTTGAAGGGGGAACAGGGGGAGAGACCCAGTACTTC. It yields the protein CSVEGGTGGETQYF.

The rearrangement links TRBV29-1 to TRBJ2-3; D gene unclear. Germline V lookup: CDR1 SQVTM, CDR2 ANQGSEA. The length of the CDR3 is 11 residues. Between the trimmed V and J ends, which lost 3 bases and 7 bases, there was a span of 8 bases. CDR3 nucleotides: TGCAGCGTTGATCCAGGTCATACGCAGTATTTT. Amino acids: CSVDPGHTQYF.

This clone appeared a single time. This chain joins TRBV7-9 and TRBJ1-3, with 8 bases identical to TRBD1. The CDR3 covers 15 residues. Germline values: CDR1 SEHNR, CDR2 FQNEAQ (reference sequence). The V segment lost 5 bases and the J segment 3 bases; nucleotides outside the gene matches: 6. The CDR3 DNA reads TGTGCCAGCAGCCCCGGACAGGGCGGTGGAAACACCATATATTTT. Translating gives CASSPGQGGGNTIYF.

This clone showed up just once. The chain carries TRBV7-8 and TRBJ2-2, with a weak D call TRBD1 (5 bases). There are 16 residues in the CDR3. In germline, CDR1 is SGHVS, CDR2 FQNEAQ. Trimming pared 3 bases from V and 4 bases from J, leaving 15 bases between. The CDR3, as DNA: TGTGCCAGCAGCTTGGGGCGAACGGGTACCACCGGGGAGCTGTTTTTT. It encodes CASSLGRTGTTGELFF. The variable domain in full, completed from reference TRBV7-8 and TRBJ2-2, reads GAGVSQSPRYKVAKRGQDVALRCDPISGHVSLFWYQQALGQGPEFLTYFQNEAQLDKSGLPSDRFFAERPEGSVSTLKIQRTQQEDSAVYLCASSLGRTGTTGELFFGEGSRLTVL.

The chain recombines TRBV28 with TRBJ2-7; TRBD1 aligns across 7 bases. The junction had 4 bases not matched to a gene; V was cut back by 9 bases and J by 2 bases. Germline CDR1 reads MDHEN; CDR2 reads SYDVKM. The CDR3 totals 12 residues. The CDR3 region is CASDTGAYEQYF. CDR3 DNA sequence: TGTGCCAGTGATACAGGGGCCTACGAGCAGTACTTC. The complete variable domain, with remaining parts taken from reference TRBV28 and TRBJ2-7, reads DVKVTQSSRYLVKRTGEKVFLECVQDMDHENMFWYRQDPGLGLRLIYFSYDVKMKEKGDIPEGYSVSREKKERFSLILESASTNQTSMYLCASDTGAYEQYFGPGTRLTVT.

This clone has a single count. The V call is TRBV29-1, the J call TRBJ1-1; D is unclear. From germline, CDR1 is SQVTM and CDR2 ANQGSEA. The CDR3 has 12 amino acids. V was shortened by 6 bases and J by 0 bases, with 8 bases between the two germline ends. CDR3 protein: CSVPKVNTEAFF. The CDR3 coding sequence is TGCAGCGTCCCCAAGGTGAACACTGAAGCTTTCTTT.

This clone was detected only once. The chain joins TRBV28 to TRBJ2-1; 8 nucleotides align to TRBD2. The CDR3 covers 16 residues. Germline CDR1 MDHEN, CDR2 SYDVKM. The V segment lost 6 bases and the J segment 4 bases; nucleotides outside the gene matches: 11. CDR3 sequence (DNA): TGTGCCAGCAGAAAAAACGTAGCGGGACCTTACAATGAGCAGTTCTTC. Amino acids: CASRKNVAGPYNEQFF.